One and the same sample provided the 29 T cell receptor beta chains below, sequenced in a study of a mutant IDH1 vaccine in newly diagnosed glioma. These receptors have no identified antigens. The repertoire was sequenced with immunoSEQ multiplex PCR; TCRdb's copy has only in-frame clones and lacks some. Of around 120,000 clones in the sample, about four fifths were seen once. Noted time point: week 11, during vaccination. Vaccine doses each comprised 300 ug of mutant IDH1 20-mer peptide, with topical imiquimod. The source was PBMCs, collected from a glioma patient whose treatment included an IDH1 peptide vaccine. The source is a man in his forties or fifties with glioma.

The J gene is TRBJ2-1, the V gene TRBV6-5, with TRBD1 matching 10 bases. The CDR3 has 15 residues. Losses at the gene ends were 5 bases for V and 5 bases for J; bases not matched to a gene: 6. Germline loops: CDR1 MNHEY, CDR2 SVGAGI. CDR3 DNA: TGTGCCAGCAGTCTGGGACAGGGGAGCCACAATGAGCAGTTCTTC. This translates into CASSLGQGSHNEQFF.

The rearrangement uses TRBV4-3 and TRBJ2-2; 9 bases agree with TRBD2. The germline gives CDR1 LGHNA, CDR2 YSLEER. V shed 1 base and J 2 bases; nucleotides not matched to a gene: 11. The CDR3 runs 19 residues. CDR3 DNA: TGCGCCAGCAGCCAAGTTCGTGCCAGACTAGCGGTAAACACCGGGGAGCTGTTTTTT. The encoded protein is CASSQVRARLAVNTGELFF.

The rearrangement uses TRBV10-2 and TRBJ2-2, with D perhaps TRBD2 (7 bases). V was pared by 8 bases and J by 6 bases, with 19 bases between. This CDR3 contains 15 residues. The V gene's germline CDR1 is WSHSY and CDR2 SAAADI. The CDR3 bases are TGCGCCAGCCTCCTGGGGGGGGCTGGTGCCGGGGAGCTGTTTTTT. Translating it yields CASLLGGAGAGELFF.

The chain uses TRBV4-3 and TRBJ1-2; the D gene is possibly TRBD1 (5 bases). Germline values: CDR1 LGHNA, CDR2 YSLEER. This CDR3 is 14 amino acids long. Trimming stripped 4 bases from V and 5 bases from J, with 14 bases between. The CDR3 DNA reads as TGCGCCAGCAGCCCTAGCAGGACATCATATGGCTACACCTTC. It yields the protein CASSPSRTSYGYTF.

This clone was picked up a small number of times. The rearrangement joins TRBV14 to TRBJ1-1; no firm D call. The CDR3 covers 14 residues. Trimming left V 5 bases short and J 8 bases short, with 18 bases between. Germline CDR1 and CDR2: SGHDN and FVKESK. In nucleotides, the CDR3 is TGTGCCAGCAGCTCACGATTTGAACCTGGCGAAGCTTTCTTT. It codes for CASSSRFEPGEAFF. The variable domain in full, completed from reference TRBV14 and TRBJ1-1, reads EAGVTQFPSHSVIEKGQTVTLRCDPISGHDNLYWYRRVMGKEIKFLLHFVKESKQDESGMPNNRFLAERTGGTYSTLKVQPAELEDSGVYFCASSSRFEPGEAFFGQGTRLTVV.

The V and J genes are TRBV11-3 and TRBJ2-2; D gene uncertain. This CDR3 comprises 14 residues. Germline V gives CDR1 SGHNT, CDR2 YENEEA. Trimming left V 1 base short and J 5 bases short, with 8 bases between. The CDR3 sequence is CASSLVKGTGELFF. The CDR3 DNA is TGTGCCAGCAGCTTAGTAAAAGGGACCGGGGAGCTGTTTTTT.

This clone was counted only a few times. The CDR3 loop reads CASGLSGGGNQPQHF. CDR3 coding DNA: TGTGCTAGTGGTCTTTCAGGGGGGGGAAATCAGCCCCAGCATTTT. The chain uses TRBV12-5 and TRBJ1-5; 7 bases are shared with TRBD1. Unmatched junction bases numbered 8, after V lost 5 bases and J lost 4 bases. The V gene's germline CDR1 is LGHNT and CDR2 FRNRAP. This CDR3 spans 15 amino acids.

This clone was picked up one time. The chain is built from TRBV7-2 and TRBJ1-2; 8 bases map to TRBD1. The CDR3 runs to 13 residues. Germline loops: CDR1 SGHTA, CDR2 FQGNSA. V was pared by 5 bases and J by 9 bases, with 8 bases of the junction left unmatched. CDR3 region: CASSPVQGARYTF. In DNA form, the CDR3 reads TGTGCCAGCAGCCCCGTTCAGGGGGCACGCTACACCTTC.

The CDR3: CASSAPGTSGRTTDTQYF. In nucleotides, the CDR3 is TGTGCCAGCAGCGCCCCCGGGACTAGCGGGAGAACGACAGATACGCAGTATTTT. The chain recombines TRBV9 with TRBJ2-3; 14 bases are shared with TRBD2. Germline loops: CDR1 SGDLS, CDR2 YYNGEE. The CDR3 is 18 residues long. Unmatched junction bases numbered 9, after V lost 3 bases and J lost 3 bases.

To note about this clone: At one boundary the junction diverges from the germline segment, which might be a read error. The chain recombines TRBV7-9 with TRBJ1-1, with D uncertain. The germline CDR1 and CDR2 sequences are SEHNR and FQNEAQ (reference sequence). The CDR3 runs to 13 residues. The CDR3 loop is CASRLATNTEAFF. CDR3 sequence (DNA): TGTGCCAGCAGATTAGCCACGAACACTGAAGCTTTCTTT.

V and J are TRBV30 and TRBJ2-1, with D uncertain. The CDR3 consists of 13 residues. V shed 2 bases and J shed 0 bases, with 5 bases lying between them. CDR1 GTSNPN and CDR2 SVGIG come from the germline V gene (reference sequence). CDR3 in amino acids: CAWSFSSYNEQFF. The DNA for the CDR3 is TGTGCCTGGAGTTTTAGCTCCTACAATGAGCAGTTCTTC.

This clone showed up just a few times. This chain uses TRBV11-2 with TRBJ2-1; D is ambiguous. V lost 1 base to trimming and J lost 7 bases, with 5 bases between them. CDR3 size: 12 residues. CDR1 is SGHAT and CDR2 is FQNNGV in the germline V gene. The CDR3 bases are TGTGCCAGCAGCTTAGGGTCTAATGAGCAGTTCTTC. Amino acid sequence: CASSLGSNEQFF.

This rearrangement joins TRBV5-5 to TRBJ2-7; D is unresolved. CDR3 length: 14 residues. Germline CDR1 and CDR2: SGHKS and YYEKEE (reference sequence). V was trimmed by 3 bases and J by 0 bases, leaving 10 bases between them. CDR3 protein: CASSSGQPSYEQYF. As DNA, the CDR3 is TGTGCCAGCAGCTCGGGCCAACCCTCCTACGAGCAGTACTTC.

This chain connects TRBV5-4 to TRBJ1-4; D may be TRBD1 (5 bases). Germline CDR1 is SGHNT and CDR2 is YYREEE (reference sequence). The CDR3 covers 15 residues. V was cut by 4 bases and J by 8 bases, with 18 bases left in between. As DNA, the CDR3 is TGTGCCAGCAGCCCCTCTGGGGGAGGATGGGAAAAACTGTTTTTT. This codes for CASSPSGGGWEKLFF.

The rearrangement links TRBV29-1 to TRBJ2-1, with TRBD2 matching 8 bases. The trim removed 5 bases at V and 9 bases at J, leaving 15 bases unmatched. Germline assignment: CDR1 SQVTM and CDR2 ANQGSEA. The CDR3 is made up of 15 amino acids. CDR3: CSVLLRREVRGEQFF. In DNA form, the CDR3 reads TGCAGCGTTCTACTTCGGCGGGAGGTCAGGGGTGAGCAGTTCTTC.

The rearrangement links TRBV7-2 to TRBJ2-5, with 13 bases aligning to TRBD2. The length of the CDR3 is 15 residues. The germline V gene encodes CDR1 SGHTA and CDR2 FQGNSA. The ends lost 5 bases at V and 7 bases at J; junction bases unmatched: 7. CDR3: CASSRGLAGSRTQYF. CDR3 DNA sequence: TGTGCCAGCAGCCGGGGACTAGCGGGATCGAGGACCCAGTACTTC.

This clone came up once. The chain has TRBV4-3 and TRBJ1-2; 7 nucleotides match TRBD1. Germline V gene data show CDR1 as LGHNA and CDR2 as YSLEER. This CDR3 region has 15 residues. Trimming at V came to 5 bases and at J to 0 bases, leaving 6 bases not matched to a gene. The CDR3, as DNA: TGCGCCAGCAGCTCGTACAGGGGATCTAACTATGGCTACACCTTC. Translating gives CASSSYRGSNYGYTF.

V is TRBV23-1 and J is TRBJ2-2; the match to TRBD1 covers 7 bases. TRBV23-1 is placed among ORFs of uncertain function. V dropped 0 bases and J dropped 4; count of bases not matched to a gene: 8. This CDR3 is built from 17 residues. The CDR3 DNA follows: TGCGCCAGCAGTCAATCCCCGACAGGGACCCCCACCGGGGAGCTGTTTTTT. It yields the protein CASSQSPTGTPTGELFF.

The chain recombines TRBV5-1 with TRBJ1-6; no firm D call. V was trimmed by 0 bases and J by 7 bases, leaving 8 bases between them. This CDR3 has 14 residues. Per germline, CDR1 SGHRS and CDR2 YFSETQ. The DNA of the CDR3 is TGCGCCAGCAGCTTGGGCAACCCGAATTCACCCCTCCACTTT. Its protein product is CASSLGNPNSPLHF.

CDR3 DNA sequence: TGTGCCAGAAGCCACGACGGAGCGCATGGCTACACCTTC. This codes for CARSHDGAHGYTF. The rearrangement uses TRBV5-3 and TRBJ1-2; the D is unclear. TRBV5-3 is placed among ORFs of uncertain function. Trimming cost V 4 bases and J 6 bases, with 13 bases left between them. The CDR3 runs to 13 residues.

This clone was seen once. The chain recombines TRBV7-6 with TRBJ1-2, with D tentatively TRBD1 (5 bases). The CDR3 is 15 residues long. Looked up from germline, CDR1 is SGHVS and CDR2 is FNYEAQ. Trimming took 5 bases from V and 2 from J, leaving 15 bases between them. CDR3 loop: CASSPTFRGNYGYTF. Written as DNA, the CDR3 is TGTGCCAGCAGCCCCACCTTTCGGGGCAACTATGGCTACACCTTC.

This chain connects TRBV27 to TRBJ2-1, with unresolved D. The ends were cut back, 5 bases at V and 4 bases at J, with 12 bases in the middle. Looked up from germline, CDR1 is MNHEY and CDR2 is SMNVEV (reference sequence). The CDR3 is made up of 14 amino acids. In DNA, the CDR3 is TGTGCCAGCAGTAGAAGGGCACGATACAATGAGCAGTTCTTC. It yields the protein CASSRRARYNEQFF.

The chain couples TRBV4-3 to TRBJ1-2; tentatively, D is TRBD1 (6 bases). V was trimmed by 0 bases and J by 4 bases, leaving 12 bases between them. The CDR3 spans 15 residues. Germline CDR1 LGHNA, CDR2 YSLEER. The CDR3 loop is CASSQEGAGAYGYTF. The DNA of the CDR3 is TGCGCCAGCAGCCAAGAGGGGGCGGGCGCCTATGGCTACACCTTC.

This sequence joins TRBV4-3 and TRBJ2-7; TRBD2 matches 16 bases. The germline gives CDR1 LGHNA, CDR2 YSLEER. The junction had 11 bases not matched to a gene; V was cut back by 0 bases and J by 6 bases. CDR3 size: 19 residues. The CDR3 nucleotides read TGCGCCAGCAGCCAAGAACATCCCGGGACTAGCGGGAGGGCTGTCGAGCAGTACTTC. Its translation: CASSQEHPGTSGRAVEQYF.

V gene TRBV5-1 combines with J gene TRBJ2-5; 10 nucleotides line up with TRBD2. The germline V gene encodes CDR1 SGHRS and CDR2 YFSETQ. After removal of 4 bases from V and 0 bases from J, the junction contained 6 bases not matched to a gene. This CDR3 has 16 residues. In nucleotides, the CDR3 is TGCGCCAGCAGCATCGGACTAGCGGTATACCAAGAGACCCAGTACTTC. Protein sequence: CASSIGLAVYQETQYF. Full variable domain (missing parts from reference TRBV5-1 and TRBJ2-5): KAGVTQTPRYLIKTRGQQVTLSCSPISGHRSVSWYQQTPGQGLQFLFEYFSETQRNKGNFPGRFSGRQFSNSRSEMNVSTLELGDSALYLCASSIGLAVYQETQYFGPGTRLLVL.

The rearrangement links TRBV15 to TRBJ2-7, with TRBD1 as a possible D gene (6 bases). Germline CDR1 and CDR2: LNHNV and YYDKDF (reference sequence). Trimming stripped 0 bases from V and 3 bases from J, with 9 bases between. The CDR3 runs to 14 residues. In DNA, the CDR3 is TGTGCCACCAGCAGAGAAGGACAGAACTACGAGCAGTACTTC. It translates to CATSREGQNYEQYF.

This clone has only one observation. The chain couples TRBV7-2 to TRBJ1-2; 7 bases map to TRBD1. CDR3 length equals 17 residues. V lost 3 bases, J lost 2 bases, and 12 bases stayed unmatched. CDR1 SGHTA and CDR2 FQGNSA come from the germline V gene. The CDR3 here is CASSFRSLGQVNYGYTF. The CDR3 DNA is TGTGCCAGCAGCTTTAGATCCCTTGGACAGGTCAACTATGGCTACACCTTC. Supplemented by reference TRBV7-2 and TRBJ1-2, the full variable domain reads GAGVSQSPSNKVTEKGKDVELRCDPISGHTALYWYRQSLGQGLEFLIYFQGNSAPDKSGLPSDRFSAERTGGSVSTLTIQRTQQEDSAVYLCASSFRSLGQVNYGYTFGSGTRLTVV.

On this clone: The junction and the germline gene differ at one end; a read error may be behind it. The chain joins TRBV23-1 to TRBJ2-2; perhaps D is TRBD1 or TRBD2 (5 bases each). Being an ORF, TRBV23-1 has a function that is uncertain. The CDR3 is 21 amino acids. The CDR3 is CASTQGVPFRWGKANTGELFF. The CDR3 DNA reads TGCGCCAGCACTCAAGGGGTACCATTTCGATGGGGGAAAGCGAACACCGGGGAGCTGTTTTTT.

There are a few counts of this clone. The CDR3 nucleotides are TGCAGCGTCTCCGTATCGCTAGTTACCGGGGAGCTGTTTTTT. Protein: CSVSVSLVTGELFF. V gene TRBV29-1 combines with J gene TRBJ2-2; the D is unclear. Germline assignment: CDR1 SQVTM and CDR2 ANQGSEA. Trimming removed 6 bases from V and 5 bases from J, with 16 bases in between. The length of the CDR3 is 14 residues.